This TCR beta chain was sequenced during a study of T-cell reconstitution after alpha-beta-depleted transplantation in children. Whole-study findings and limits: Where some patients showed high TCRbeta diversity at day 60, it came from recipient T cells and thymic progenitors that had survived. T cells produced anew were the main source of T-cell counts and diversity one year after transplant.

Unique molecular identifiers were used in preparing the TCRbeta library. TCRdb ran MiXCR on the PCR reads and lists one entry per CDR3 protein. The sample includes approximately 170,000 distinct CDR3 sequences, 11% seen only once; the top ten take about 13%. Germline CDR1 is ENHRY and CDR2 is SYGVKD. This CDR3 comprises 14 residues. The V gene end was trimmed by 5 bases and the J gene end by 3 bases; junction bases not matched to a gene: 3. This clonotype appeared many times. As yet, its antigen is unknown. V usage is TRBV10-3 and J usage is TRBJ1-2; 10 nucleotides agree with TRBD1. This TCR derives from a boy aged 2 to 9 with acute myeloid leukemia, due to receive a stem cell transplant. This specimen was PBMCs, taken before TCRalphabeta/CD19-depleted stem cell transplant. CDR3 sequence reads: CAISRQGADYGYTF. The CDR3 DNA reads as TGTGCCATCAGTCGACAGGGGGCAGACTATGGCTACACCTTC.